This is a list of T cell receptor beta chains from one sample in a study of blood T cell repertoires in COVID-19. Produced via immunoSEQ multiplex PCR; TCRdb's table is partial and in-frame only. Here the sample spans 20,000 to 25,000 clones, approximately 90% being singletons. Sequenced material: peripheral blood. Receptor source: a woman aged 80 or older with active COVID-19. Both conserved end residues are part of each CDR3. Each record gives: D gene, V gene, clone size, J gene, CDR3 protein, CDR3 DNA. D genes are given only for firm matches. Clone size is given for some rows only: seen once, a few or many times, or a class if the clone is expanded.

>TRBD1|TRBV19|NA|TRBJ2-3
CASSIDLYRGRGDTQYF
TGTGCCAGTAGTATAGACCTATACAGGGGGCGAGGGGATACGCAGTATTTT
>NA|TRBV6-5|NA|TRBJ2-2
CASFSTGYTGELFF
TGTGCCAGCTTTTCGACAGGATACACCGGGGAGCTGTTTTTT
>TRBD2|TRBV30|NA|TRBJ2-3
CALGWGGSTDTQYF
TGTGCCCTCGGGTGGGGGGGGAGCACAGATACGCAGTATTTT
>TRBD1|TRBV18|NA|TRBJ2-5
CASSQDRGLKETQYF
TGTGCCAGCTCACAAGACAGGGGCCTTAAGGAGACCCAGTACTTC
>TRBD2|TRBV5-1|NA|TRBJ2-5
CASSLLAEQETQYF
TGCGCCAGCAGCCTACTAGCGGAACAAGAGACCCAGTACTTC
>NA|TRBV2|NA|TRBJ2-6
CASSVRRASGANVLTF
TGTGCCAGCAGTGTCAGGAGGGCCTCTGGGGCCAACGTCCTGACTTTC
>TRBD1|TRBV7-9|NA|TRBJ1-2
CASSLSQGARYGYTF
TGTGCCAGCAGCCTCTCACAGGGGGCGCGGTATGGCTACACCTTC
>TRBD2|TRBV7-6|NA|TRBJ2-3
CASSLNPGGAGDTQYF
TGTGCCAGCAGCTTAAACCCGGGGGGGGCAGGAGATACGCAGTATTTT
>NA|TRBV19|once|TRBJ2-3
CASSITISSTDTQYF
TGTGCCAGTAGTATAACTATATCAAGCACAGATACGCAGTATTTT
>NA|TRBV4-3|NA|TRBJ2-1
CASSQTRWNEQFF
TGCGCCAGCAGTCAAACCAGGTGGAATGAGCAGTTCTTC
>TRBD1|TRBV18|NA|TRBJ1-1
CASSPVAGQDTEAFF
TGTGCCAGCTCACCAGTTGCAGGACAGGACACTGAAGCTTTCTTT
>NA|TRBV5-1|NA|TRBJ1-5
CASSLVGDSNQPQHF
TGCGCCAGCAGCTTGGTTGGAGATAGCAATCAGCCCCAGCATTTT
>NA|TRBV7-9|NA|TRBJ2-3
CASSLRGSTDTQYF
TGTGCCAGCAGCTTAAGGGGTAGCACAGATACGCAGTATTTT
>NA|TRBV6-6|once|TRBJ1-6
CASSPGGHQSYNSPLHF
TGTGCCAGCAGTCCGGGCGGACATCAATCCTATAATTCACCCCTCCACTTT
>TRBD2|TRBV9|NA|TRBJ2-3
CASKSGGASDTQYF
TGTGCCAGTAAAAGCGGGGGGGCCTCAGATACGCAGTATTTT
>TRBD2|TRBV7-8|few|TRBJ2-3
CASSLAYTSGGADTQYF
TGTGCCAGCAGCTTAGCGTACACTAGCGGGGGGGCAGATACGCAGTATTTT
>NA|TRBV18|NA|TRBJ2-1
CASSQYMQGNNEQFF
TGTGCCAGCTCACAGTATATGCAGGGCAACAATGAGCAGTTCTTC
>NA|TRBV18|NA|TRBJ1-2
CASSPPAKTVTYGYTF
TGTGCCAGCTCACCCCCAGCTAAGACAGTTACCTATGGCTACACCTTC
>NA|TRBV3-1/TRBV3-2|once|TRBJ2-3
CASSPNTHTDTQYF
TGTGCCAGCAGTCCAAACACCCACACAGATACGCAGTATTTT
>NA|TRBV12-3/TRBV12-4|NA|TRBJ1-2
CASSSRPAYGYTF
TGTGCCAGCAGTTCTAGACCGGCCTATGGCTACACCTTC
>NA|TRBV9|NA|TRBJ2-5
CAGSVGAGAQETQYF
TGTGCCGGCAGCGTAGGGGCAGGGGCACAAGAGACCCAGTACTTC
>TRBD1|TRBV19|NA|TRBJ1-1
CASSIGTGGRGTEAFF
TGTGCCAGTAGTATCGGAACAGGGGGCCGGGGAACTGAAGCTTTCTTT
>NA|TRBV3-1/TRBV3-2|NA|TRBJ2-5
CASSQVATQETQYF
TGTGCCAGCAGCCAAGTAGCTACCCAAGAGACCCAGTACTTC
>NA|TRBV6-4|NA|TRBJ2-7
CASSDIEQYF
TGTGCCAGCAGTGATATCGAGCAGTACTTC